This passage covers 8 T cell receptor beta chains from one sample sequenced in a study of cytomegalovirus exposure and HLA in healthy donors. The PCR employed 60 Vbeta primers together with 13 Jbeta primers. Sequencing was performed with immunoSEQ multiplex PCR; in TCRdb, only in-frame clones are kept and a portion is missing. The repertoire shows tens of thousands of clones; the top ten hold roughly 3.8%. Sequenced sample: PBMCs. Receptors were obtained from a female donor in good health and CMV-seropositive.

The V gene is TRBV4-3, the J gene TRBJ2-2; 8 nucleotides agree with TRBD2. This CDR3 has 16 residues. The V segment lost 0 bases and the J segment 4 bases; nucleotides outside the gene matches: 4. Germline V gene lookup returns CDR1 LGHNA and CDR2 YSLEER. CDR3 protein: CASSQDWLAGTGELFF. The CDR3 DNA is TGCGCCAGCAGCCAAGATTGGCTAGCGGGCACCGGGGAGCTGTTTTTT.

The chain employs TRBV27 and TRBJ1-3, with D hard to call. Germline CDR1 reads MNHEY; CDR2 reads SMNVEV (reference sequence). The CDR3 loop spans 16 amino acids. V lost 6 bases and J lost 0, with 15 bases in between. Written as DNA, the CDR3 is TGTGCCAGCAGCCCTTGGTCAGGCCGCTCTGGAAACACCATATATTTT. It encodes CASSPWSGRSGNTIYF.

The CDR3 here is CASTDPQRGNYEQYF. The DNA of the CDR3 is TGTGCCAGTACAGATCCTCAGAGGGGGAACTACGAGCAGTACTTC. This chain uses TRBV19 with TRBJ2-7, with D perhaps matching TRBD1 (6 bases). From germline, CDR1 is LNHDA and CDR2 SQIVND (reference sequence). V dropped 7 bases and J dropped 3 bases, with 19 bases sitting between them. The CDR3 is made up of 15 amino acids. Full variable domain (outside the CDR3, taken from reference TRBV19 and TRBJ2-7): DGGITQSPKYLFRKEGQNVTLSCEQNLNHDAMYWYRQDPGQGLRLIYYSQIVNDFQKGDIAEGYSVSREKKESFPLTVTSAQKNPTAFYLCASTDPQRGNYEQYFGPGTRLTVT.

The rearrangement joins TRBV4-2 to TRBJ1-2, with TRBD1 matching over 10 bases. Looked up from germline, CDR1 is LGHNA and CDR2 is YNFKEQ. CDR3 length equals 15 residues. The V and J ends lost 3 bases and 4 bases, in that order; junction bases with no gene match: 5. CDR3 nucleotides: TGTGCCAGCAGCCATGACCGGGACAGGGGCTATGGCTACACCTTC. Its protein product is CASSHDRDRGYGYTF.

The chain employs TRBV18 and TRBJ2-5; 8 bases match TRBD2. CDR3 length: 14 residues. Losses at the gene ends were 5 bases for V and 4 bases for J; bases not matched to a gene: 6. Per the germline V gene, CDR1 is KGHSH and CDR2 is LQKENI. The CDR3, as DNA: TGTGCCAGCTCAACCGGGACTAGTGGAGAGACCCAGTACTTC. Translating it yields CASSTGTSGETQYF.

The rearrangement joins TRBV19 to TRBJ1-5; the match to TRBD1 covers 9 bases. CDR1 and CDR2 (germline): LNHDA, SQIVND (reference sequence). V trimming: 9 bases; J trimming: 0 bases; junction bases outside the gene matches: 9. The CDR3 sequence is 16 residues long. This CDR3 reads CASTGTGLGSNQPQHF. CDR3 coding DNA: TGTGCCAGCACTGGGACAGGGTTGGGTAGCAATCAGCCCCAGCATTTT. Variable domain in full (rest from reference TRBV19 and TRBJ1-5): DGGITQSPKYLFRKEGQNVTLSCEQNLNHDAMYWYRQDPGQGLRLIYYSQIVNDFQKGDIAEGYSVSREKKESFPLTVTSAQKNPTAFYLCASTGTGLGSNQPQHFGDGTRLSIL.

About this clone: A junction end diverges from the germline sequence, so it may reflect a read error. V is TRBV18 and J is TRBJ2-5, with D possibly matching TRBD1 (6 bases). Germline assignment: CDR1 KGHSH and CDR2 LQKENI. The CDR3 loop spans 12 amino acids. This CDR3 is CASSHEGENQYF. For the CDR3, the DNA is TGTGCCAGCTCACACGAGGGGGAGAACCAGTACTTC.

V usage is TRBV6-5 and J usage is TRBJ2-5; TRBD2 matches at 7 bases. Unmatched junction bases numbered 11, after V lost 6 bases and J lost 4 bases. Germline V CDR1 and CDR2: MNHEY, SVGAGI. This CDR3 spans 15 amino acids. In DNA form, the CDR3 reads TGTGCCAGCAGCCCCCCGGGCGGGAGACGAGAGACCCAGTACTTC. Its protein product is CASSPPGGRRETQYF.